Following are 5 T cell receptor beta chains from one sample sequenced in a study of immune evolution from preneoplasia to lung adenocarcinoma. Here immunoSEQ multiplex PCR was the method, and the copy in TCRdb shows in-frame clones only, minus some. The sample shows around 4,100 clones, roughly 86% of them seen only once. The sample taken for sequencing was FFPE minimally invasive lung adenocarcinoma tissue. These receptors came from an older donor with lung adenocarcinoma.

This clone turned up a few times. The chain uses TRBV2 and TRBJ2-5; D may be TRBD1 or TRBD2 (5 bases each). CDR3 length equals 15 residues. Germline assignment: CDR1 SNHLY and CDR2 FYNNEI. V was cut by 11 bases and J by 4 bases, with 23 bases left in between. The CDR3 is CASRRGVGIGETQYF. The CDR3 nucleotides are TGTGCCTCCAGGAGAGGGGTGGGTATCGGAGAGACCCAGTACTTC.

CDR3 in DNA: TGTGCCAGCAGCAAAGGGGACACCTACGAGCAGTACTTC. As protein: CASSKGDTYEQYF. The genes are TRBV21-1 and TRBJ2-7; no check of the table's D call, TRBD1, against the DNA was made. TRBV21-1 is a pseudogene locus. This CDR3 has 13 amino acids.

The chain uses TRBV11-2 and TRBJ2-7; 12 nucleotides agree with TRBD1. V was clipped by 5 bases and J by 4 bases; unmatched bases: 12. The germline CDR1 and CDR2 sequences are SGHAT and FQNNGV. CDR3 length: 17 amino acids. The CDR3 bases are TGTGCCAGCAGCAGAGCACCGGGACAGGGGGCCTCTTACGAGCAGTACTTC. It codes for CASSRAPGQGASYEQYF.

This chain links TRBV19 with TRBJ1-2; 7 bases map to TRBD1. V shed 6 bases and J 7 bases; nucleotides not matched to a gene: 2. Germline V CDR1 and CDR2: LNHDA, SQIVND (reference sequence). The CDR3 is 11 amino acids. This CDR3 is CASRTGIGYTF. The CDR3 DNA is TGTGCCAGTAGGACAGGGATTGGCTACACCTTC.

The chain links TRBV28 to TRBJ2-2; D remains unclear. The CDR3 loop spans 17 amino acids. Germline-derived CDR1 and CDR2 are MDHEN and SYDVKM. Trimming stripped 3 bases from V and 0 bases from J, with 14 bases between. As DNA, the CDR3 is TGTGCCAGCAGTTTTATCCGAGGCGGACCGAACACCGGGGAGCTGTTTTTT. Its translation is CASSFIRGGPNTGELFF.